These 14 T cell receptor beta chains were all obtained from the same sample, sequenced in a study of blood T cell repertoires in COVID-19. Method: immunoSEQ multiplex PCR; TCRdb's copy keeps in-frame clones and lacks some. This table has some 80,000 clones, around 80% appearing once. The sample consisted of peripheral blood. The receptor source for this set is a man aged 55 to 70 with active or convalescent COVID-19.

The J gene is TRBJ2-1, the V gene TRBV4-2, with 15 positions matching TRBD2. This CDR3 has 17 amino acids. In germline, CDR1 is LGHNA, CDR2 YNFKEQ. V trimming: 3 bases; J trimming: 9 bases; junction bases outside the gene matches: 9. This CDR3 is CASSQVGLAGGHSEQFF. Here the CDR3 DNA reads TGTGCCAGCAGCCAGGTCGGACTAGCGGGGGGGCATAGTGAGCAGTTCTTC.

This clone was seen only a few times. At the DNA level, this CDR3 is encoded by other sequences in the same sample as well. The rearrangement links TRBV6-6 to TRBJ1-6, with D uncertain. Germline V gene sequence: CDR1 MNHNY, CDR2 SVGAGI (reference sequence). Trimming removed 2 bases at V and 5 bases at J, with 7 bases between. The CDR3 has 14 amino acids. The CDR3 DNA sequence: TGTGCCAGCAGTTACGCGGAGAATAATTCACCCCTCCACTTT. Encoded protein: CASSYAENNSPLHF.

The V call is TRBV3-1 (or the pseudogene TRBV3-2), the J call TRBJ1-5, with TRBD1 matching 11 bases. In germline, CDR1 is LGHDT, CDR2 YNNKEL (reference sequence). V trimming: 1 base; J trimming: 3 bases; junction bases outside the gene matches: 5. The CDR3 has 17 amino acids. The CDR3 is CASSQAGTGGANQPQHF. DNA for the CDR3: TGTGCCAGCAGCCAAGCCGGGACAGGGGGTGCCAATCAGCCCCAGCATTTT.

This clone was seen only a few times. The chain has TRBV2 and TRBJ2-7; perhaps TRBD1 as D (5 bases). Trimming left V 2 bases short and J 4 bases short, with 15 bases between. The V gene's germline CDR1 is SNHLY and CDR2 FYNNEI. CDR3 size: 15 residues. The CDR3 reads CASSERGLLGYEQYF. The CDR3 nucleotides read TGTGCCAGCAGTGAAAGGGGCCTCCTGGGGTACGAGCAGTACTTC.

CDR3 amino acids: CSVIQGAREKLFF. CDR3 bases: TGCAGCGTGATACAGGGGGCCCGGGAAAAACTGTTTTTT. The chain uses TRBV29-1 and TRBJ1-4; TRBD1 matches 9 bases. After removal of 6 bases from V and 8 bases from J, the junction contained 7 bases not matched to a gene. CDR3 length: 13 residues. The germline gives CDR1 SQVTM, CDR2 ANQGSEA.

This chain links TRBV4-1 with TRBJ1-1; possibly TRBD1 for D (5 bases). The CDR3 spans 14 residues. Trimming removed 3 bases at V and 11 bases at J, with 19 bases between. Germline assignment: CDR1 MGHRA and CDR2 YSYEKL. The CDR3 coding sequence is TGCGCCAGCAGCCAGGGGCCGGGAGAACCAGCGGCTTTCTTT. Translated: CASSQGPGEPAAFF.

The chain combines TRBV19 with TRBJ2-1, with 10 bases identical to TRBD1. The CDR3 has 15 residues. V gave up 3 bases and J gave up 7 bases; unmatched junction bases: 6. Germline V CDR1 and CDR2: LNHDA, SQIVND (reference sequence). The DNA for the CDR3 is TGTGCCAGTAGTATGGACAGGGGGAGGTGGAATGAGCAGTTCTTC. This gives the protein CASSMDRGRWNEQFF.

The CDR3 nucleotides are TGTGCCAGCAGACGTATAGGCAATCAGCCCCAGCATTTT. This sequence encodes CASRRIGNQPQHF. V and J are TRBV27 and TRBJ1-5; unclear D gene. V was pared by 6 bases and J by 2 bases, with 8 bases between. The CDR3 is made up of 13 amino acids. Germline V gene sequence: CDR1 MNHEY, CDR2 SMNVEV (reference sequence).

V is TRBV30 and J is TRBJ2-6; a possible D gene is TRBD2 (6 bases). Germline loops: CDR1 GTSNPN, CDR2 SVGIG (reference sequence). This CDR3 comprises 15 residues. V was clipped by 2 bases and J by 3 bases, with 11 bases between them. This chain's CDR3 is CAWSFPGGGANVLTF. CDR3 nucleotides: TGTGCCTGGAGTTTTCCCGGGGGTGGGGCCAACGTCCTGACTTTC.

The chain links TRBV25-1 to TRBJ1-2; D might be TRBD1 (5 bases). Germline values: CDR1 MGHDK, CDR2 SYGVNS. V was shortened by 6 bases and J by 2 bases, with 7 bases between the two germline ends. CDR3 length: 12 amino acids. This CDR3 is CASSRANYGYTF. The CDR3 coding sequence is TGTGCCAGCAGCAGGGCAAACTATGGCTACACCTTC.

V and J are TRBV7-9 and TRBJ2-5, with a possible D match to TRBD2 (6 bases). Germline CDR1 is SEHNR and CDR2 is FQNEAQ (reference sequence). V lost 6 bases and J lost 3, with 17 bases in between. This CDR3 contains 15 residues. CDR3 sequence: CASSLFVAGKETQYF. CDR3 in DNA: TGTGCCAGCAGTCTATTTGTGGCGGGAAAAGAGACCCAGTACTTC.

The chain uses TRBV5-1 and TRBJ2-5; possible D gene TRBD1, 6 bases. The germline V gene has CDR1 SGHRS and CDR2 YFSETQ. The V end lost 4 bases, the J end lost 4 bases, and 11 bases lay between the germline ends. This CDR3 has 13 amino acids. CDR3 amino acids: CASSPTGIETQYF. CDR3 nucleotides: TGCGCCAGCAGCCCGACAGGAATAGAGACCCAGTACTTC.

This clone was counted a few times. This sequence joins TRBV4-3 and TRBJ2-7, with 9 bases fitting TRBD1. V trimming: 4 bases; J trimming: 3 bases; junction bases outside the gene matches: 4. The CDR3 covers 14 residues. Germline V gene data show CDR1 as LGHNA and CDR2 as YSLEER. The CDR3, as DNA: TGCGCCAGCAGCCCGGGACAGGGCCGCTACGAGCAGTACTTC. It codes for CASSPGQGRYEQYF.

The chain joins TRBV5-1 to TRBJ1-6; D perhaps matches TRBD1 (6 bases). The V end lost 4 bases, the J end lost 8 bases, and 13 bases lay between the germline ends. The CDR3 is made up of 14 amino acids. Germline V lookup: CDR1 SGHRS, CDR2 YFSETQ. CDR3 region: CASSQGGVDSPLHF. In nucleotides, the CDR3 is TGCGCCAGCAGCCAAGGGGGAGTGGATTCACCCCTCCACTTT.